The 17 T cell receptor beta chains presented below share a single source sample, sequenced in a study of control samples from healthy donors and cancer patients. TCRdb keeps only in-frame clones here, not all; method: immunoSEQ multiplex PCR. The sample carries some 100,000 clones, around 80% recorded once. The sample comprised blood. Receptor source: a woman aged 25 to 39 in good health.

The chain uses TRBV4-3 and TRBJ2-7, with TRBD1 matching 9 bases. The junction had 7 bases not matched to a gene; V was cut back by 1 base and J by 3 bases. Germline V lookup: CDR1 LGHNA, CDR2 YSLEER. The CDR3 extends over 16 amino acids. CDR3: CASSQVVGQGFYEQYF. The CDR3 DNA sequence: TGCGCCAGCAGCCAAGTCGTGGGACAGGGTTTCTACGAGCAGTACTTC.

The chain is built from TRBV2 and TRBJ1-1; D not certain. Germline CDR1 reads SNHLY; CDR2 reads FYNNEI. V was pared by 1 base and J by 5 bases, with 11 bases between. The CDR3 is made up of 14 amino acids. The CDR3 reads CASSEVRGGTEAFF. CDR3 DNA: TGTGCCAGCAGTGAAGTCCGCGGAGGAACTGAAGCTTTCTTT.

Here the CDR3 DNA reads TGTGCCAGCAGCGCAGGGACAGGGGGCTTAGCCGAGCAGTACTTC. Amino acid sequence: CASSAGTGGLAEQYF. The chain is built from TRBV11-3 and TRBJ2-7; 12 bases are shared with TRBD1. The CDR3 totals 15 residues. J gave up 6 bases and V 5 bases, and 8 bases lay outside the gene matches. Germline values: CDR1 SGHNT, CDR2 YENEEA.

V gene TRBV11-3 combines with J gene TRBJ2-2; 7 bases are a match to TRBD1. V gave up 5 bases and J gave up 7 bases; unmatched junction bases: 10. From germline, CDR1 is SGHNT and CDR2 YENEEA. This CDR3 is built from 15 residues. CDR3 bases: TGTGCCAGCAGCCAAACAGGGGATTGGAACGGGGAGCTGTTTTTT. The encoded protein is CASSQTGDWNGELFF.

For the CDR3, the DNA is TGTGCCAGTAGTATAGGCAGTTTTAGCACAGATACGCAGTATTTT. Translated: CASSIGSFSTDTQYF. V and J are TRBV19 and TRBJ2-3; D remains unclear. V was trimmed by 1 base and J by 0 bases, leaving 8 bases between them. This CDR3 has 15 residues. Germline loops: CDR1 LNHDA, CDR2 SQIVND (reference sequence).

The V call is TRBV19, the J call TRBJ2-3; a weak D match, TRBD1 (5 bases). With 4 bases removed from V and 4 bases from J, the gap between germline ends came to 15 bases. The CDR3 consists of 15 residues. CDR1 is LNHDA, CDR2 SQIVND, per germline (reference sequence). For the CDR3, the DNA is TGTGCCAGTAGTAACCTTTATGGACACCCAGATACGCAGTATTTT. This translates into CASSNLYGHPDTQYF.

The V gene is TRBV7-6, the J gene TRBJ2-3; D is possibly TRBD2 (7 bases). Germline assignment: CDR1 SGHVS and CDR2 FNYEAQ. The CDR3 has 17 amino acids. V dropped 5 bases and J dropped 2 bases, with 20 bases sitting between them. The CDR3 protein is CASSLGRGPANTDTQYF. Written as DNA, the CDR3 is TGTGCCAGCAGCCTAGGGCGGGGGCCGGCGAACACAGATACGCAGTATTTT.

A few counts support this clone. The chain carries TRBV5-1 and TRBJ1-2, with TRBD1 identical over 7 bases. Trimming took 4 bases from V and 7 from J; bases not matched to a gene: 4. This CDR3 has 12 residues. Germline V gene data show CDR1 as SGHRS and CDR2 as YFSETQ. DNA of the CDR3: TGCGCCAGCAGCCAGACAGGGTTTGGCTACACCTTC. Its translation is CASSQTGFGYTF.

The chain recombines TRBV24-1 with TRBJ1-5; TRBD1 might be the D (6 bases). This CDR3 is built from 14 residues. Germline V CDR1 and CDR2: KGHDR, SFDVKD. The V and J ends lost 4 bases and 9 bases respectively, with 15 bases between them. DNA for the CDR3: TGTGCCACCAGTGACTGGGGGGCCCGGGGGCCCCAGCATTTT. Its protein is CATSDWGARGPQHF.

This clone showed up just once. J is TRBJ2-5 and V is TRBV12-3 or TRBV12-4; possibly TRBD1 for D (5 bases). V was cut by 5 bases and J by 5 bases, with 9 bases left in between. The CDR3 consists of 12 residues. CDR3 residues: CASSLTVETQYF. The CDR3 DNA follows: TGTGCCAGCAGTCTGACAGTGGAGACCCAGTACTTC.

This clone was recorded only once. The V gene is TRBV3-1 (or the pseudogene TRBV3-2), the J gene TRBJ2-7; TRBD1 might be the D (7 bases). Germline loops: CDR1 LGHDT, CDR2 YNNKEL (reference sequence). The CDR3 has 14 amino acids. Trimming took off 1 base at V and 5 bases at J, with 12 bases between the two ends. CDR3 sequence reads: CASSQGFRGDEQYF. DNA of the CDR3: TGTGCCAGCAGCCAAGGTTTCAGGGGGGACGAGCAGTACTTC.

The chain recombines TRBV7-9 with TRBJ2-3; D may be TRBD1 (5 bases). The CDR3 is 14 residues long. V lost 5 bases and J lost 3, with 12 bases in between. Looked up from germline, CDR1 is SEHNR and CDR2 is FQNEAQ (reference sequence). CDR3 sequence reads: CASSPGLRTDTQYF. The CDR3 DNA is TGTGCCAGCAGCCCAGGGTTACGAACAGATACGCAGTATTTT.

V gene TRBV5-4 combines with J gene TRBJ1-2; D remains ambiguous. CDR3 length equals 14 residues. The germline V and J ends were trimmed by 0 bases and 8 bases, with 14 bases remaining between them. Looked up from germline, CDR1 is SGHNT and CDR2 is YYREEE (reference sequence). This chain's CDR3 is CASSLVAARGGYTF. Written as DNA, the CDR3 is TGTGCCAGCAGCTTGGTGGCGGCTAGAGGGGGCTACACCTTC. The full variable domain, with the rest looked up from reference TRBV5-4 and TRBJ1-2, is ETGVTQSPTHLIKTRGQQVTLRCSSQSGHNTVSWYQQALGQGPQFIFQYYREEENGRGNFPPRFSGLQFPNYSSELNVNALELDDSALYLCASSLVAARGGYTFGSGTRLTVV.

This clone was observed a few times. The CDR3 coding sequence is TGCGCCAGCAGAAAACTAGCGGAGAGCTCCTACAATGAGCAGTTCTTC. Amino acid sequence: CASRKLAESSYNEQFF. V is TRBV5-1 and J is TRBJ2-1; the match to TRBD2 covers 8 bases. The trim removed 5 bases at V and 0 bases at J, leaving 7 bases unmatched. The CDR3 sequence is 16 residues long. The germline gives CDR1 SGHRS, CDR2 YFSETQ.

The chain combines TRBV2 with TRBJ2-1, with a tentative D call TRBD1 (6 bases). The length of the CDR3 is 15 residues. CDR1 and CDR2 (germline): SNHLY, FYNNEI. With 7 bases removed from V and 3 bases from J, the gap between germline ends came to 16 bases. This chain's CDR3 is CASIEGRGGYNEQFF. The CDR3 DNA reads TGTGCCAGCATCGAGGGCAGGGGTGGCTACAATGAGCAGTTCTTC.

This rearrangement joins TRBV11-2 to TRBJ2-1; TRBD2 matches at 11 bases. CDR3 length: 17 residues. The germline V gene encodes CDR1 SGHAT and CDR2 FQNNGV. After removal of 2 bases from V and 4 bases from J, the junction contained 7 bases not matched to a gene. DNA of the CDR3: TGTGCCAGCAGCTTACGGCCTAGCGGGGGGCAGTACAATGAGCAGTTCTTC. Translating gives CASSLRPSGGQYNEQFF. The variable domain in full, completed from reference TRBV11-2 and TRBJ2-1, reads EAGVAQSPRYKIIEKRQSVAFWCNPISGHATLYWYQQILGQGPKLLIQFQNNGVVDDSQLPKDRFSAERLKGVDSTLKIQPAKLEDSAVYLCASSLRPSGGQYNEQFFGPGTRLTVL.

The gene calls are TRBV7-2 and TRBJ2-1; possible D gene TRBD1, 5 bases. The V end lost 1 base, the J end lost 8 bases, and 12 bases lay between the germline ends. CDR3 size: 14 residues. The germline V gene encodes CDR1 SGHTA and CDR2 FQGNSA. CDR3 DNA: TGTGCCAGCAGCTTAGATACAGGCCCAGATGAGCAGTTCTTC. Translated, it gives CASSLDTGPDEQFF.